One sample yielded the 20 T cell receptor beta chains listed below, sequenced in a study of cytomegalovirus exposure and HLA in healthy donors. PCR amplification relied on 60 Vbeta primers (plus 13 Jbeta primers). Profiling relied on immunoSEQ multiplex PCR, and the TCRdb table lists in-frame clones only, not all of them. The table records over 50,000 clones, about 80% of them present only once. Sequencing was performed on PBMCs. The receptors originated from a man in his forties or fifties in good health and CMV-seronegative.

This clone was detected once. The J gene is TRBJ2-3, the V gene TRBV27, with D possibly matching TRBD2 (6 bases). Germline-derived CDR1 and CDR2 are MNHEY and SMNVEV (reference sequence). This CDR3 comprises 17 residues. The V end lost 0 bases, the J end lost 6 bases, and 19 bases lay between the germline ends. The CDR3 loop is CASSLSPPGVRVDTQYF. CDR3 bases: TGTGCCAGCAGTTTATCTCCGCCGGGGGTTCGAGTGGATACGCAGTATTTT.

CDR3 sequence reads: CASSYPLTGSIHEQYF. The CDR3 bases are TGTGCCAGCAGTTACCCGTTGACCGGGTCAATCCACGAGCAGTACTTC. V and J are TRBV6-6 and TRBJ2-5; no reliable D call. The J call is in doubt because the DNA end fits TRBJ2-7 better. The CDR3 sequence is 16 residues long. CDR1 and CDR2 from the germline V gene are MNHNY and SVGAGI (reference sequence).

V and J are TRBV11-2 and TRBJ1-6; maybe TRBD1 (5 bases). The V and J ends lost 1 base and 11 bases respectively, with 18 bases between them. Germline V gene sequence: CDR1 SGHAT, CDR2 FQNNGV. The CDR3 loop spans 16 amino acids. CDR3 DNA sequence: TGTGCCAGCAGCTTAGGACCTTTGTACAGGTTCACACCCCTCCACTTT. Amino acid sequence: CASSLGPLYRFTPLHF.

The J gene is TRBJ2-2, the V gene TRBV28, with TRBD2 matching 8 bases. CDR1 is MDHEN and CDR2 is SYDVKM in the germline V gene. V trimming: 6 bases; J trimming: 3 bases; junction bases outside the gene matches: 3. The length of the CDR3 is 14 residues. CDR3 amino acids: CASRGGGYTGELFF. The CDR3, as DNA: TGTGCCAGCAGGGGCGGGGGGTACACCGGGGAGCTGTTTTTT. The full variable domain, with the rest looked up from reference TRBV28 and TRBJ2-2, is DVKVTQSSRYLVKRTGEKVFLECVQDMDHENMFWYRQDPGLGLRLIYFSYDVKMKEKGDIPEGYSVSREKKERFSLILESASTNQTSMYLCASRGGGYTGELFFGEGSRLTVL.

Here the CDR3 reads CASSIARGGDYGYTF. CDR3 nucleotide sequence: TGTGCCAGTAGTATAGCCCGAGGAGGCGACTATGGCTACACCTTC. The rearrangement uses TRBV19 and TRBJ1-2; D uncertain. The CDR3 is 15 residues long. In germline, CDR1 is LNHDA, CDR2 SQIVND (reference sequence). Between the trimmed V and J ends, which lost 1 base and 3 bases, there was a span of 12 bases. The variable domain in full, completed from reference TRBV19 and TRBJ1-2, reads DGGITQSPKYLFRKEGQNVTLSCEQNLNHDAMYWYRQDPGQGLRLIYYSQIVNDFQKGDIAEGYSVSREKKESFPLTVTSAQKNPTAFYLCASSIARGGDYGYTFGSGTRLTVV.

The rearrangement links TRBV15 to TRBJ2-1; D is perhaps TRBD1 (5 bases). The V end was cut by 2 bases, the J end by 1 base, with 21 bases between. Germline CDR1 LNHNV, CDR2 YYDKDF (reference sequence). This CDR3 comprises 19 residues. The CDR3 sequence: CATSRLKGRQLLSYNEQFF. The DNA of the CDR3 is TGTGCCACCAGCAGACTCAAGGGGCGACAGCTCCTATCCTACAATGAGCAGTTCTTC.

The chain couples TRBV15 to TRBJ1-4; 7 bases are a match to TRBD1. This CDR3 has 16 amino acids. Germline V CDR1 and CDR2: LNHNV, YYDKDF (reference sequence). The V gene end was trimmed by 0 bases and the J gene end by 10 bases; junction bases not matched to a gene: 11. CDR3 sequence reads: CATSRDRLQGRAKLFF. The CDR3 DNA reads as TGTGCCACCAGCAGAGATCGGCTACAGGGGCGGGCAAAACTGTTTTTT.

The chain is built from TRBV2 and TRBJ2-5; 7 bases align to TRBD2. This CDR3 is built from 13 residues. The germline V gene encodes CDR1 SNHLY and CDR2 FYNNEI. The V gene end was trimmed by 6 bases and the J gene end by 2 bases; junction bases not matched to a gene: 3. The CDR3 DNA follows: TGTGCCAGCAGGACTAGCACACAAGAGACCCAGTACTTC. Amino acid sequence: CASRTSTQETQYF.

The rearrangement links TRBV7-8 to TRBJ2-5, with D perhaps matching TRBD1 (6 bases). The CDR3 contains 17 residues. Trimming left V 3 bases short and J 0 bases short, with 17 bases between. Germline V gene sequence: CDR1 SGHVS, CDR2 FQNEAQ. The CDR3 protein is CASSFYGQGYDQETQYF. CDR3 nucleotides: TGTGCCAGCAGCTTTTATGGGCAGGGGTATGACCAAGAGACCCAGTACTTC.

The rearrangement joins TRBV6-5 to TRBJ1-4, with a possible D match to TRBD1 (5 bases). CDR1 and CDR2 (germline): MNHEY, SVGAGI. This CDR3 contains 15 residues. V gave up 5 bases and J gave up 3 bases, with 13 bases separating them. The chain's CDR3 is CASSAQGIANEKLFF. CDR3 coding DNA: TGTGCCAGCAGTGCCCAGGGTATAGCTAATGAAAAACTGTTTTTT.

The chain joins TRBV6-6 to TRBJ2-5; D is unclear. The length of the CDR3 is 15 residues. V was shortened by 5 bases and J by 5 bases, with 18 bases between the two germline ends. Per the germline V gene, CDR1 is MNHNY and CDR2 is SVGAGI (reference sequence). The CDR3 spells CASSPEAGSWETQYF. DNA for the CDR3: TGTGCCAGCAGTCCCGAGGCCGGTAGTTGGGAGACCCAGTACTTC.

V is TRBV5-1 and J is TRBJ2-3; 7 bases align to TRBD1. V was pared by 2 bases and J by 6 bases, with 6 bases of the junction left unmatched. The germline V gene has CDR1 SGHRS and CDR2 YFSETQ. The CDR3 spans 14 residues. CDR3 sequence (DNA): TGCGCCAGCAGCTTTCACAGGGGACGGGATACGCAGTATTTT. This translates into CASSFHRGRDTQYF. The variable domain in full, with the rest retrieved from reference TRBV5-1 and TRBJ2-3, is KAGVTQTPRYLIKTRGQQVTLSCSPISGHRSVSWYQQTPGQGLQFLFEYFSETQRNKGNFPGRFSGRQFSNSRSEMNVSTLELGDSALYLCASSFHRGRDTQYFGPGTRLTVL.

The chain employs TRBV13 and TRBJ1-4; weak D call: TRBD1 (5 bases). The length of the CDR3 is 14 residues. The germline CDR1 and CDR2 sequences are PRHDT and FYEKMQ (reference sequence). V was shortened by 2 bases and J by 7 bases, with 11 bases between the two germline ends. The CDR3 nucleotides read TGTGCCAGCAGCTTACGGGCAGGGTCTGAAAAACTGTTTTTT. Translation gives CASSLRAGSEKLFF. Variable domain in full (rest from reference TRBV13 and TRBJ1-4): AAGVIQSPRHLIKEKRETATLKCYPIPRHDTVYWYQQGPGQDPQFLISFYEKMQSDKGSIPDRFSAQQFSDYHSELNMSSLELGDSALYFCASSLRAGSEKLFFGSGTQLSVL.

CDR3 nucleotides: TGTGCCAGTAGTGATAGCGGGCGGGAGACCCAGTACTTC. It is translated as CASSDSGRETQYF. This sequence joins TRBV19 and TRBJ2-5, with 7 bases fitting TRBD2. The CDR3 is 13 amino acids. After removal of 5 bases from V and 5 bases from J, the junction contained 5 bases not matched to a gene. CDR1 LNHDA and CDR2 SQIVND come from the germline V gene (reference sequence).

This clone turned up a few times. This chain links TRBV4-3 with TRBJ1-4; D is unresolved. Trimming shortened V by 5 bases and J by 2 bases, and 6 bases separated the two germline ends. The CDR3 sequence is 13 residues long. In germline, CDR1 is LGHNA, CDR2 YSLEER. The CDR3 reads CASSFSTNEKLFF. Here the CDR3 DNA reads TGCGCCAGCAGCTTTTCTACTAATGAAAAACTGTTTTTT.

The genes are TRBV6-6 and TRBJ1-3; 8 bases match TRBD1. Trimming cost V 6 bases and J 0 bases; bases outside gene matches: 7. The length of the CDR3 is 16 residues. Germline loops: CDR1 MNHNY, CDR2 SVGAGI (reference sequence). CDR3 sequence reads: CASSDTGGSSGNTIYF. CDR3 DNA sequence: TGTGCCAGCAGCGATACAGGGGGGAGCTCTGGAAACACCATATATTTT.

The chain has TRBV5-1 and TRBJ1-3; D unclear. Germline V gene data show CDR1 as SGHRS and CDR2 as YFSETQ. This CDR3 comprises 13 residues. The V and J ends lost 5 bases and 0 bases respectively, with 6 bases between them. CDR3 region: CASSQISGNTIYF. The CDR3, as DNA: TGCGCCAGCAGTCAGATCTCTGGAAACACCATATATTTT.

The V and J genes are TRBV27 and TRBJ2-3, with 8 positions matching TRBD1. Losses at the gene ends were 2 bases for V and 2 bases for J; bases not matched to a gene: 3. The V gene's germline CDR1 is MNHEY and CDR2 SMNVEV (reference sequence). The CDR3 sequence is 15 residues long. The CDR3 here is CASSLQDRVTDTQYF. CDR3 in DNA: TGTGCCAGCAGTTTACAGGACAGGGTCACAGATACGCAGTATTTT.

V gene TRBV2 combines with J gene TRBJ1-2; D perhaps matches TRBD1 (5 bases). V lost 1 base, J lost 8 bases, and 14 bases lay in between. Germline-derived CDR1 and CDR2 are SNHLY and FYNNEI. This CDR3 comprises 14 residues. CDR3 residues: CASSEGFGAAGYTF. Written as DNA, the CDR3 is TGTGCCAGCAGTGAAGGATTTGGGGCAGCGGGCTACACCTTC.

J is TRBJ2-7 and V is TRBV5-4; D possibly matches TRBD1 or TRBD2 (6 bases each). The CDR3 consists of 16 residues. From germline, CDR1 is SGHNT and CDR2 YYREEE (reference sequence). Trimming took 4 bases from V and 2 from J, leaving 19 bases between them. CDR3 loop: CASSPLNVEGAYEQYV. DNA of the CDR3: TGTGCCAGCAGCCCCCTTAATGTGGAGGGGGCCTACGAGCAGTACGTC.